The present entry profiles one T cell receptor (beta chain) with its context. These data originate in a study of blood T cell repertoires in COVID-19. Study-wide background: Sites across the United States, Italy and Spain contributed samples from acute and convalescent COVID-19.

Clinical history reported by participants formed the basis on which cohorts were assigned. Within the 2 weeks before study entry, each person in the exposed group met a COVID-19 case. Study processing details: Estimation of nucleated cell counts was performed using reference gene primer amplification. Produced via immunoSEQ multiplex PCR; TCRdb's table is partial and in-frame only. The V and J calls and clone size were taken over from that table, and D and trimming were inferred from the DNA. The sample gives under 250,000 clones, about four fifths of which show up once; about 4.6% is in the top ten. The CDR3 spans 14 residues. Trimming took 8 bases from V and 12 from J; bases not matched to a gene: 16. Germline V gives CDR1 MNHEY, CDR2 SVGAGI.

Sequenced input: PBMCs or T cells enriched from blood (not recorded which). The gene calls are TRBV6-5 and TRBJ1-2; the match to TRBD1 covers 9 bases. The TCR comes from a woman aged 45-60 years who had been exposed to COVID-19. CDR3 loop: CASVIEQGAFGDTF. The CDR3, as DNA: TGTGCCAGCGTGATAGAACAGGGGGCGTTTGGGGACACCTTC.